This record looks at one TCR beta chain sequence and its context. The source of the sample is a study of CD8+CD57+ T cells in acquired aplastic anemia. Study as a whole: Mean yield of DNA from sorted CD4+ and CD8+ cells was about 3.2 ug.

Selection for sequencing was limited to patients who had shown CD8+CD57+ cell expansion by flow cytometry. Genomic DNA, the template, was used for profiling of the TCR beta VDJ and CDR3. TCRdb reprocessed the reads with MiXCR, giving one entry per CDR3 protein. This table has 180,000 or so distinct CDR3 sequences, 48% appearing once. Germline V lookup: CDR1 PRHDT, CDR2 FYEKMQ (reference sequence). The CDR3 is 15 amino acids. With V trimmed by 4 bases and J by 1 base, 4 bases remained unmatched. The origin of this receptor is a human donor with aplastic anemia. This chain uses TRBV13 with TRBJ2-3; 8 bases agree with TRBD2. What was sequenced was sorted CD4+, CD8+, or CD8+CD57+ T cells (not recorded which) from PBMCs. Here the CDR3 DNA reads TGTGCCAGCAGCTCGGGACTAGGGGGCACAGATACGCAGTATTTT. This translates into CASSSGLGGTDTQYF.